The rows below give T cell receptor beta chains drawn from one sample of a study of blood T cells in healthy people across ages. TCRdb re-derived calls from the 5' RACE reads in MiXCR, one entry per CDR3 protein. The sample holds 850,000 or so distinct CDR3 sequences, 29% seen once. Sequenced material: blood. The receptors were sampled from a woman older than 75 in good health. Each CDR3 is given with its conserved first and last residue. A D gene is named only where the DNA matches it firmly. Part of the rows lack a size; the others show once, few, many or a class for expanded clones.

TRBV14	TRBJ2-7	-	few	TGTGCCAGCAGCCAAGTGGGCGGGGTAGCCTACAATGAGCAGTACTTC	CASSQVGGVAYNEQYF
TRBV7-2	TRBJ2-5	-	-	TGTGCCAGCAGCCCTCGCAACATACAGGGTAATGAGCAGTACTTC	CASSPRNIQGNEQYF
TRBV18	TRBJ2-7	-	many	TGTGCCAGCTCACCACCGGGCACCGGCGAGCAGTACTTC	CASSPPGTGEQYF
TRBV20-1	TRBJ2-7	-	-	TGCAGTGCTAGTCGACAGGTATTCCCCTACGAGCAGTACTTC	CSASRQVFPYEQYF
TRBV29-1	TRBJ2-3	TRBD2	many	TGCAGCGTGGCCGAACCCGGGACTACCAGCACAGATACGCAGTATTTT	CSVAEPGTTSTDTQYF
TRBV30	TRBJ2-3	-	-	TGTGCCTGGAGCGGGGGGCCCAGGGATACGCAGTATTTT	CAWSGGPRDTQYF
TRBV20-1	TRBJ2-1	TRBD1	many	TGCAGTGCTACCCGGACAGGGGGCTTTGGGGAGGGGGGAAATGAGCAGTTCTTC	CSATRTGGFGEGGNEQFF
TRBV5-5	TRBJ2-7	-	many	TGTGCCAGCAGCTTGGGTGCAGCGGCGGTGAGGGAGCAGTACTTC	CASSLGAAAVREQYF
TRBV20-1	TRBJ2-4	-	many	TGCAGTGCGGCCCTTAGTGGGCGGGACATTCAGTACTTC	CSAALSGRDIQYF
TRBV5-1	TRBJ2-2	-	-	TGCGCCAGCAGCCGCCAGACCACCGGGGAGCTGTTTTTT	CASSRQTTGELFF
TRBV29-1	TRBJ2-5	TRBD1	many	TGCAGCACCTTAAACAGGGGAAACGAGACCCAGTACTTC	CSTLNRGNETQYF
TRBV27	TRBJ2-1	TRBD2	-	TGTGCCGGCAGTTTGCGGGGGGGGCTTAGCAATGAGCAGTTCTTC	CAGSLRGGLSNEQFF
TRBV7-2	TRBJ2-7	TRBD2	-	TGTGCCAGCAGCCGGCGAGCGGGAGATTCTAACGAGCAGTACTTC	CASSRRAGDSNEQYF